This TCR beta chain was found in a study of CD8 T cells in ankylosing spondylitis. The CDR3 contains 13 residues. CDR1 and CDR2 (germline): SGHVS, FQNEAQ. V lost 3 bases to trimming and J lost 10 bases; unmatched junction nucleotides: 5. Quantitative molecular-barcoded 5'-RACE generated the TCR beta libraries. TCRdb used MiXCR to reprocess the 5' RACE reads, holding one entry per CDR3 protein. The sample consists of about 750,000 distinct CDR3 sequences, about 20% of them appearing once. Remarks on this clonotype: Antigen: not known.

The study's findings and limits: Researchers reportedly found disease-linked clones significantly enriched in matched ankylosing spondylitis synovial fluid. Earlier literature documents some of the motif variants in reactive arthritis synovial fluid and blood. CD8+ by phenotype, disease-linked clones were relatively rare in peripheral blood. A motif in TCR beta, a set of eight highly homologous variants, appeared characteristic of ankylosing spondylitis blood.

This sequence originates from a male donor with ankylosing spondylitis. V usage is TRBV7-8 and J usage is TRBJ1-1, with 10 bases identical to TRBD1. The sample taken for sequencing was blood, either unsorted or a sorted T cell fraction (not recorded which). CDR3 nucleotide sequence: TGTGCCAGCAGCTTTGACAGGGGGCTAGTAGCTTTCTTT. Protein: CASSFDRGLVAFF.